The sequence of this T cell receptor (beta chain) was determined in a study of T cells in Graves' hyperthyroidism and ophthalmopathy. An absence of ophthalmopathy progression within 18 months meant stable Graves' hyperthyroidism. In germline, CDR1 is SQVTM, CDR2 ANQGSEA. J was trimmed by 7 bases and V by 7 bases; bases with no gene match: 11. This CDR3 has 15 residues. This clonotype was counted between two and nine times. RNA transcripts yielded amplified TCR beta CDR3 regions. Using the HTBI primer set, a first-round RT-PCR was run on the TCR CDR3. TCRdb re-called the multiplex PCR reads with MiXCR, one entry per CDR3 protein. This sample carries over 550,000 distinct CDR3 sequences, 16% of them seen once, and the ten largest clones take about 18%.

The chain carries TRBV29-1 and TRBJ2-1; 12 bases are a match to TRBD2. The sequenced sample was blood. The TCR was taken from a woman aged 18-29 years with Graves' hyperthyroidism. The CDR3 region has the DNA TGCAGCGCTAATAGACTAGCGGGAGTTATAAATGAGCAGTTCTTC. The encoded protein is CSANRLAGVINEQFF.